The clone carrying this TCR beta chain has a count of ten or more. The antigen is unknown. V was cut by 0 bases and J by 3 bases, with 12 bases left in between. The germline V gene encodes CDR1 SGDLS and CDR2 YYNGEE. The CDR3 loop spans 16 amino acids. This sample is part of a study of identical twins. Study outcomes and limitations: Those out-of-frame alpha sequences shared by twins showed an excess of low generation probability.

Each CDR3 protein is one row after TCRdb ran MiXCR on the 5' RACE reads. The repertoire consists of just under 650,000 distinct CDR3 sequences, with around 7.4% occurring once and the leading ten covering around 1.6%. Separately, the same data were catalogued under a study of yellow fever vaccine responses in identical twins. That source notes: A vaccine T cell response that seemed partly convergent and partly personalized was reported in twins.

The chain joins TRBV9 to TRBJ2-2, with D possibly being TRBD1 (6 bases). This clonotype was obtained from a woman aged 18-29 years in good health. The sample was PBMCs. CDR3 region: CASSVAGGADTGELFF. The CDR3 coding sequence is TGTGCCAGCAGCGTAGCTGGGGGCGCGGACACCGGGGAGCTGTTTTTT.